This T cell receptor beta chain came from a study of radiotherapy plus CTLA-4 blockade in lung cancer. Whole-study context: Objective responses arose in approximately 17% of patients, and under 40% experienced disease control.

Method: immunoSEQ multiplex PCR; TCRdb's copy keeps in-frame clones and lacks some. The table lists 40,000 or so clones, roughly 60% of them singletons, with about 18% in the top ten. Unmatched junction bases numbered 14, after V lost 5 bases and J lost 9 bases. This CDR3 comprises 17 residues. Germline assignment: CDR1 SGHVS and CDR2 FQNEAQ. The clonotype comes from a human donor with non-small cell lung cancer who had a partial response to radiotherapy plus ipilimumab. The rearrangement links TRBV7-8 to TRBJ2-7; TRBD2 matches 15 bases. The sample here was peripheral blood, taken from a patient treated with radiotherapy plus ipilimumab. This chain's CDR3 is CASSTGLAGGSHLGQYF. The CDR3 DNA is TGTGCCAGCAGCACCGGACTAGCGGGGGGGTCCCACCTCGGGCAGTACTTC.